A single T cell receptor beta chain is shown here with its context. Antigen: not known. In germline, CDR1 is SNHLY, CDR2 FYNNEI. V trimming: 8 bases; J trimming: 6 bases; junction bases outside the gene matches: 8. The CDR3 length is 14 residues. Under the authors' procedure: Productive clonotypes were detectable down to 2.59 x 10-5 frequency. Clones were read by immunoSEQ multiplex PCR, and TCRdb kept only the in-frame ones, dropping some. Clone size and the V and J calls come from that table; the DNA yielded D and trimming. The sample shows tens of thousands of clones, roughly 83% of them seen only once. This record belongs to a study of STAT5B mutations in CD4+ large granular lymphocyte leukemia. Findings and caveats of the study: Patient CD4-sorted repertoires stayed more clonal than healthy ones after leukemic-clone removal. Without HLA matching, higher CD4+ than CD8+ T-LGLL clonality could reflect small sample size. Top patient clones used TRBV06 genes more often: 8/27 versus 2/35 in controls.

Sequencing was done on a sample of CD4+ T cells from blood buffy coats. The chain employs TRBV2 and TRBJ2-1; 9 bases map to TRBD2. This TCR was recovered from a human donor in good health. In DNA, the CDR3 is TGTGCCAGCTCAAAGCGGGAGGAAGGCAATGAGCAGTTCTTC. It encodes CASSKREEGNEQFF.